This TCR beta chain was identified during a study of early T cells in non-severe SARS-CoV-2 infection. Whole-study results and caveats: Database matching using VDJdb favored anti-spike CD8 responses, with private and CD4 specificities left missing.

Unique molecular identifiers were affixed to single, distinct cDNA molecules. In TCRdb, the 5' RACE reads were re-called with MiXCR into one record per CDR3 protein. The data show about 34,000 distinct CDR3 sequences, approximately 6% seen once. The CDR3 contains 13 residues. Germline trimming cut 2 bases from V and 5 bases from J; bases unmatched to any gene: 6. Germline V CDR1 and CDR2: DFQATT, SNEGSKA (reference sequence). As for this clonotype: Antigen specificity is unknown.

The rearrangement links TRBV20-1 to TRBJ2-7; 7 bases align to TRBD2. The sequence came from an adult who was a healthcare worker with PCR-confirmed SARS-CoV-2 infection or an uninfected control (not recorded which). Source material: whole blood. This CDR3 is CSARPGGGHEQYF. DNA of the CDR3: TGCAGTGCTAGACCCGGGGGAGGGCACGAGCAGTACTTC.